This T cell receptor beta chain stems from a study of OX40 agonist ivuxolimab in advanced cancers. For the study in its entirety: Ivuxolimab was an agonistic, fully human IgG2 monoclonal antibody directed against OX40 (CD134), a costimulatory receptor. A male proportion of roughly 80% and a mean age of approximately 58 years, ranging from 23 to 79, were recorded for the dose-escalation cohort. Among the approximately 54 dose-escalation patients, some 19 had hepatocellular carcinoma, 15 melanoma, 9 renal cell carcinoma and 9 head and neck cancer. Intravenous ivuxolimab was administered to patients every 2 weeks at six dose levels: 0.01, 0.1, 0.3, 1.5, 3 and 10 mg/kg. Prior anti-PD-1, anti-PD-L1 or anti-CTLA-4 therapy was permitted, and approximately 41% of dose-escalation patients had received checkpoint inhibitors. Partial responses occurred in three dose-escalation patients: two with cutaneous melanoma and one with hepatocellular carcinoma. Peripheral TCRbeta sequencing aimed to test whether ivuxolimab altered TCR sequence diversity and caused clonal T-cell expansion. The paper reports the monotherapy dose-escalation portion (N of about 54 patients) of the phase I ivuxolimab trial. Findings and caveats that apply to the study as a whole: In the 0.1-3.0 mg/kg groups, partial responders were among the patients with the lowest normalized peripheral clonal expansion, particularly in CD8+ T cells. Low levels of normalized T-cell clonal expansion were also shown by some nonresponding patients. After ivuxolimab, more expanded clones were found on average in CD8+ T cells than in CD4+ T cells. At doses from 0.1 to 3.0 mg/kg, clonal expansion was seen in both CD4+ and CD8+ blood T cells between baseline and week 6. Which antigens the clonally expanded peripheral T cells were specific for was not determined.

Genomic DNA was isolated from the sorted cells so that the TCRbeta CDR3 region could be sequenced. TCRbeta CDR3 regions were sequenced using the immunoSEQ Assay. The table comes from immuneACCESS by way of TCRdb, which keeps in-frame sequences with V and J called. Part of the clones is missing from these tables; in studies checked, under half for an unresolved V gene and the rest for unknown reasons. This sample holds roughly 73,000 clones; roughly 86% were observed only once. Around 2.4% of the sample belongs to the ten largest clones. Patients with a history of autoimmune disease or receiving systemic immunosuppression were excluded from the trial. Peripheral blood for TCR sequencing was collected from all dose cohorts at baseline, on cycle 4 day 1, and on cycle 7 day 1. Samples were obtained from an open-label, multicenter, first-in-human phase I dose-escalation trial of ivuxolimab. Adults with locally advanced or metastatic melanoma, renal cell, hepatocellular, or head and neck squamous cell carcinoma were enrolled in the trial. Before TCR sequencing, CD4+ T cells and CD8+ T cells from peripheral blood were sorted into separate populations.

In this sample, this clone turned up a few times. Its antigen target is currently unknown. One base away there is no much larger clone; base qualities are not given. Trimming costs V 1 base and J 6 bases, and their ends lie 7 bases apart. From the cysteine through the phenylalanine, the CDR3 covers 14 amino acids. Only the CDR3 region is kept as DNA, spanning 42 bases read in frame from base 1. CDR1 and CDR2, looked up from the germline V gene, are SGHTA and FQGNSA. The chain couples TRBV7-2 to TRBJ1-6; D gene: possibly TRBD1, on 5 matching bases. Specimen: CD4+ or CD8+ T cells sorted from blood, collected in a trial of the OX40 agonist ivuxolimab. This sequence originates from an adult with an advanced solid tumor such as melanoma, head and neck, liver or kidney cancer. The DNA reads TGTGCCAGCAGCTTAGGACAGAGTAATTCACCCCTCCACTTT. The translation is CASSLGQSNSPLHF.